This T cell receptor beta chain was documented in a study of response to subunit inactivated influenza vaccine. General study results and limits: It was the authors' suggestion that each seasonal influenza vaccination recruits few new T cells.

TCRdb passed the RT-PCR reads through MiXCR, listing each CDR3 protein once. The sample comprises approximately 520,000 distinct CDR3 sequences, about 15% of which are singletons, and less than 4% rests with the top ten. Germline CDR1 is SEHNR and CDR2 is FQNEAQ (reference sequence). Trimming removed 3 bases from V and 1 base from J; junction bases left unmatched: 6. CDR3 size: 16 residues. Details on this clonotype: Its antigen is as yet unknown.

This TCR derives from a man between 45 and 75 years old who received an inactivated influenza vaccine. V and J are TRBV7-9 and TRBJ2-5, with 9 bases fitting TRBD2. Specimen: CD4+ T cells sorted from PBMCs, collected less than 30 months after vaccination. CDR3 sequence: CASSFPRSGSQETQYF. The DNA of the CDR3 is TGTGCCAGCAGCTTCCCTCGTAGCGGGAGCCAAGAGACCCAGTACTTC.